These T cell receptor beta chains were read from a single sample in a study of neoadjuvant nivolumab and ipilimumab in lung cancer. The assay was immunoSEQ multiplex PCR, and TCRdb's table has in-frame clones only and misses some. The table shows approximately 29,000 clones, with nearly 85% occurring only once. The input for sequencing was tumor tissue, taken after neoadjuvant nivolumab, alone or with ipilimumab, at or shortly before surgery. The receptors were gathered from an adult with non-small cell lung cancer. Each CDR3 is given with its conserved first and last residue. A row's size may be missing; if present it is once, few, many or a size class.

v_call	j_call	clone_size	cdr3_aa
TRBV28	TRBJ1-5	.	CASRIRQKINQPQHF
TRBV7-7	TRBJ1-2	.	CASSLVLGGKGYTF
TRBV5-5	TRBJ1-2	.	CASSQPRDFNYGYTF
TRBV18	TRBJ2-7	.	CASSQGSDRVEQYF
TRBV11-2	TRBJ2-5	.	CASSYSDQETQYF
TRBV11-2	TRBJ1-1	.	CASSLVGFGGGEAFF
TRBV30	TRBJ2-7	.	CAWRGQETYEQYF
TRBV6-4	TRBJ2-7	.	CASSDRGQGAFYEQYF
TRBV7-8	TRBJ2-1	.	CASSRDRTGYNEQFF
TRBV29-1	TRBJ1-3	.	CSVESDSGNTIYF
TRBV12-2	TRBJ2-1	few	CASRSRQRPEQFF
TRBV7-2	TRBJ2-7	.	CASSLRGGPGNEQYF
TRBV5-5	TRBJ2-7	once	CASSLLRGDTYEQYF
TRBV6-4	TRBJ2-2	.	CASSDSFTGELFF
TRBV18	TRBJ1-3	.	CASSPGRGLSGNTIYF
TRBV5-1	TRBJ1-2	.	CASSFRIPGVEGYTF
TRBV28	TRBJ2-7	.	CASSSAAAYEQYF
TRBV29-1	TRBJ1-5	.	CSVGTGVGQPQHF
TRBV5-5	TRBJ2-3	.	CASSLEVHASTDTQYF
TRBV7-7	TRBJ2-1	.	CASSSVIGEQFF
TRBV7-9	TRBJ2-7	.	CASSSAGLAREQYF
TRBV18	TRBJ1-4	.	CASSLGGTGTEKLFF
TRBV7-2	TRBJ2-7	.	CASSPQGARYEQYF
TRBV5-4	TRBJ1-5	.	CASSFGGRPGNQPQHF
TRBV7-8	TRBJ1-1	.	CASSFTGRPNTEAFF
TRBV7-9	TRBJ1-3	.	CASSLAQGAHTIYF
TRBV10-3	TRBJ1-2	.	CAIAGSGRGHYGYTF
TRBV9	TRBJ2-1	few	CASIRNEQFF
TRBV5-5	TRBJ2-3	.	CASSLPPDTQYF
TRBV5-4	TRBJ2-7	.	CASSLKGGDYEQYF
TRBV30	TRBJ1-6	.	CAWSRGQGEVDSPLHF
TRBV5-1	TRBJ2-1	.	CASRGTSASNEQFF
TRBV2	TRBJ1-3	.	CARSDRGSGNTIYF
TRBV7-9	TRBJ1-2	once	CASSLAGTAKGYGYTF
TRBV9	TRBJ1-1	.	CASTAVGKPEAFF
TRBV11-2	TRBJ2-3	.	CASSLGPTTGEDTQYF
TRBV11-2	TRBJ2-1	.	CASSLVHGLADLNEQFF
TRBV2	TRBJ1-5	.	CASSGHHFNQPQHF
TRBV11-2	TRBJ1-2	few	CASSLVGVRPDLNYGYTF
TRBV6-5	TRBJ2-7	.	CASSYDSLGTYEQYF
TRBV29-1	TRBJ1-3	.	CSVALGSSGNTIYF
TRBV5-1	TRBJ1-2	.	CASSSQGEGYGYTF
TRBV5-1	TRBJ1-2	.	CASSWGDGSNYGYTF
TRBV5-4	TRBJ1-1	.	CASSNRDRGRTEAFF
TRBV14	TRBJ2-1	once	CASSPSPDWYNEQFF
TRBV5-1	TRBJ1-1	.	CASSSPTGMNTEAFF
TRBV5-1	TRBJ1-1	.	CASSLAGDGNTEAFF
TRBV5-6	TRBJ1-1	medium-sized	CASSLSFSSDTEAFF
TRBV5-1	TRBJ2-2	.	CASSLLDRNTGELFF
TRBV7-9	TRBJ1-1	.	CASSQGTDTEAFF
TRBV7-2	TRBJ1-3	once	CASRSAASGNTIYF